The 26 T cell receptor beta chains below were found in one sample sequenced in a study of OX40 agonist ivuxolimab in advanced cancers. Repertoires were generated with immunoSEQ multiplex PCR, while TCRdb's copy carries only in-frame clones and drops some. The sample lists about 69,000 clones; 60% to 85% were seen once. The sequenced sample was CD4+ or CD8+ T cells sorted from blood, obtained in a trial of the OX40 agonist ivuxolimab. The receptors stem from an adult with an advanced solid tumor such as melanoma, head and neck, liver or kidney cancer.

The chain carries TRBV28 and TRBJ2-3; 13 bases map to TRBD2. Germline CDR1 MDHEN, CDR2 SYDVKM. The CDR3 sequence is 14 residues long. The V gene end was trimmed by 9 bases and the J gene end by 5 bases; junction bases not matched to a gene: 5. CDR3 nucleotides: TGTGCCAGTGGACTAGCGGGAGTGGAAGATACGCAGTATTTT. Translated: CASGLAGVEDTQYF.

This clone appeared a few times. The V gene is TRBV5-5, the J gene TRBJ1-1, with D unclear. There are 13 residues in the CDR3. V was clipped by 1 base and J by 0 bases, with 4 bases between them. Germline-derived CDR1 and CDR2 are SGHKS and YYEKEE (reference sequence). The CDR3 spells CASSLFMNTEAFF. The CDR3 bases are TGTGCCAGCAGCTTGTTCATGAACACTGAAGCTTTCTTT.

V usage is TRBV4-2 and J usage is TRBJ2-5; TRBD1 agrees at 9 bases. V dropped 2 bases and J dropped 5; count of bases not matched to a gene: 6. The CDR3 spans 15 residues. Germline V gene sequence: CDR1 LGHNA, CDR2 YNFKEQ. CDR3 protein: CASSQNRGRVETQYF. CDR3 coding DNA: TGTGCCAGCAGCCAAAACAGGGGGCGGGTTGAGACCCAGTACTTC.

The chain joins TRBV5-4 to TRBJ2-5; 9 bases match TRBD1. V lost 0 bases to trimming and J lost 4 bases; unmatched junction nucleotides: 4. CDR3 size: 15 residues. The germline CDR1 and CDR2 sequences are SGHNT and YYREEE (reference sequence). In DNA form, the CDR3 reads TGTGCCAGCAGCTTGGCCGGGACAGGGATAGAGACCCAGTACTTC. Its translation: CASSLAGTGIETQYF.

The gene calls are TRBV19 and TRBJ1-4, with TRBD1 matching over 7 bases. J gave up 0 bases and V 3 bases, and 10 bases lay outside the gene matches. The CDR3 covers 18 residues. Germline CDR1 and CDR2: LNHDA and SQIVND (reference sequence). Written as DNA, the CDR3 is TGTGCCAGTAGTATCGGCGGGGACAGTCGGACAACTAATGAAAAACTGTTTTTT. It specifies CASSIGGDSRTTNEKLFF. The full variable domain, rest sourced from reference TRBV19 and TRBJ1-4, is DGGITQSPKYLFRKEGQNVTLSCEQNLNHDAMYWYRQDPGQGLRLIYYSQIVNDFQKGDIAEGYSVSREKKESFPLTVTSAQKNPTAFYLCASSIGGDSRTTNEKLFFGSGTQLSVL.

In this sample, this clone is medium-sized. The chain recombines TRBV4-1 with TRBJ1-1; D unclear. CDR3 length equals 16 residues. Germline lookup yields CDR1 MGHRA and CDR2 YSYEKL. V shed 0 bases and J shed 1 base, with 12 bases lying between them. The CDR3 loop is CASSQDGLGRNTEAFF. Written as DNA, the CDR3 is TGCGCCAGCAGCCAAGATGGGTTGGGGAGGAACACTGAAGCTTTCTTT.

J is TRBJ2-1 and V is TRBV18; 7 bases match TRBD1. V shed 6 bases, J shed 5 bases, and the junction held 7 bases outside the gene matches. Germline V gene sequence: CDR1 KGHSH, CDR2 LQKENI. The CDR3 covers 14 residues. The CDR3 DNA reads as TGTGCCAGCTCCGGGCGACAGGGAAACAATGAGCAGTTCTTC. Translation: CASSGRQGNNEQFF.

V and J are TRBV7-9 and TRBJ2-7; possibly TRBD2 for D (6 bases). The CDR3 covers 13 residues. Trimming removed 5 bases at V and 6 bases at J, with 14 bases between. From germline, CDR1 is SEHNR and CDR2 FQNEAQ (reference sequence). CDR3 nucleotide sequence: TGTGCCAGCAGCCGGGACTCTCTCCGCGAGCAGTACTTC. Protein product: CASSRDSLREQYF. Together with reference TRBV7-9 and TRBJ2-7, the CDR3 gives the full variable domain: DTGVSQNPRHKITKRGQNVTFRCDPISEHNRLYWYRQTLGQGPEFLTYFQNEAQLEKSRLLSDRFSAERPKGSFSTLEIQRTEQGDSAMYLCASSRDSLREQYFGPGTRLTVT.

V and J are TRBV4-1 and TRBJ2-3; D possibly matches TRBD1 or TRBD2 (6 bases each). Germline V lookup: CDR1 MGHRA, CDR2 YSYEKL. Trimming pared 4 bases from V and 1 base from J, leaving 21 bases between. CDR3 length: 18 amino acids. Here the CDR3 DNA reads TGCGCCAGCAGCCCCACCGTGGGGGGCGGCCCCCGCACAGATACGCAGTATTTT. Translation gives CASSPTVGGGPRTDTQYF.

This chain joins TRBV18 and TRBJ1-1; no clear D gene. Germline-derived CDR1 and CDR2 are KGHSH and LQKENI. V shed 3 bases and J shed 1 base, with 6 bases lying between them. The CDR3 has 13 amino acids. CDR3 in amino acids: CASSPKQNTEAFF. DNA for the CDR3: TGTGCCAGCTCACCCAAACAGAACACTGAAGCTTTCTTT.

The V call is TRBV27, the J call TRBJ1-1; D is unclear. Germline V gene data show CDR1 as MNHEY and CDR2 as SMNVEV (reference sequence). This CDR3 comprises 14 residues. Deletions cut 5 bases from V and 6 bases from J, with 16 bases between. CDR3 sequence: CASSPWGGMAEAFF. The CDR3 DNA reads TGTGCCAGCAGTCCTTGGGGAGGGATGGCTGAAGCTTTCTTT.

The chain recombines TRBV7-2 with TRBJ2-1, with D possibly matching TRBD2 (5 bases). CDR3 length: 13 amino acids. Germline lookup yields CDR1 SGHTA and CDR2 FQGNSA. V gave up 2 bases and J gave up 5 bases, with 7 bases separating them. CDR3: CASSLRGNNEQFF. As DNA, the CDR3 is TGTGCCAGCAGCTTACGGGGTAACAATGAGCAGTTCTTC.

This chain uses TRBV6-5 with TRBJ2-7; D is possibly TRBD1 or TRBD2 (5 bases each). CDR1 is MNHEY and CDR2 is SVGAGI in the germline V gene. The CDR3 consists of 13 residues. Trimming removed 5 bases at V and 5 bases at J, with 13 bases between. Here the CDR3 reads CASSLVMGDEQYF. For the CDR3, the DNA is TGTGCCAGCAGTCTCGTTATGGGGGACGAGCAGTACTTC.

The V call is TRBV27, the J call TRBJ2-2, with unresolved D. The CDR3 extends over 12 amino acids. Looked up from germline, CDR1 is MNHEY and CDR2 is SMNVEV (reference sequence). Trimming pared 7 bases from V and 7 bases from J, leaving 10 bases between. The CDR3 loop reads CASKIGHGELFF. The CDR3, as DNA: TGTGCCAGCAAGATTGGCCACGGGGAGCTGTTTTTT.

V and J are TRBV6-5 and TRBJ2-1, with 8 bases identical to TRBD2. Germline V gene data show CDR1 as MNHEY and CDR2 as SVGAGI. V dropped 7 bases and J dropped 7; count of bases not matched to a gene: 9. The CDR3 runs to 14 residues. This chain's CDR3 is CASKATGTRNEQFF. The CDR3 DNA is TGTGCCAGCAAAGCCACCGGGACTAGAAATGAGCAGTTCTTC.

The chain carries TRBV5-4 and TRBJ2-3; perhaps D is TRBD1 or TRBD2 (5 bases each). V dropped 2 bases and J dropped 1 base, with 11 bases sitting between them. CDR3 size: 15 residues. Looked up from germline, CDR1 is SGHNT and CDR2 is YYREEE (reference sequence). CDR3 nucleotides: TGTGCCAGCAGCTTCGGGGCCAAGGGCACAGATACGCAGTATTTT. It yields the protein CASSFGAKGTDTQYF. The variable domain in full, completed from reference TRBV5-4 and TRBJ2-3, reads ETGVTQSPTHLIKTRGQQVTLRCSSQSGHNTVSWYQQALGQGPQFIFQYYREEENGRGNFPPRFSGLQFPNYSSELNVNALELDDSALYLCASSFGAKGTDTQYFGPGTRLTVL.

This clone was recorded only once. CDR3 nucleotide sequence: TGTGCCAGCTCACCGGCGAGGGAGACCCAGTACTTC. Translation: CASSPARETQYF. The chain is built from TRBV18 and TRBJ2-5; no firm D call. CDR3 length: 12 amino acids. Trimming pared 3 bases from V and 5 bases from J, leaving 7 bases between. Germline CDR1 reads KGHSH; CDR2 reads LQKENI.

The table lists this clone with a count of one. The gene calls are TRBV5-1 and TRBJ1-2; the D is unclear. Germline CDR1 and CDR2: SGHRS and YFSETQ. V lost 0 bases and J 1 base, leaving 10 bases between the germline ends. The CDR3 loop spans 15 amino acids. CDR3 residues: CASSLGQNLNYGYTF. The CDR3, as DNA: TGCGCCAGCAGCTTGGGGCAGAACCTTAACTATGGCTACACCTTC.

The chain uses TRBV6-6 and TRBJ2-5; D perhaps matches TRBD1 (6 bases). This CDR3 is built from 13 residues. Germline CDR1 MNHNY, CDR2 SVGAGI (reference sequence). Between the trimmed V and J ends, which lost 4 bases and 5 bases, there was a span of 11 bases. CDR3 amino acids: CASSLTGKETQYF. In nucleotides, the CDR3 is TGTGCCAGCAGTTTGACAGGAAAGGAGACCCAGTACTTC.

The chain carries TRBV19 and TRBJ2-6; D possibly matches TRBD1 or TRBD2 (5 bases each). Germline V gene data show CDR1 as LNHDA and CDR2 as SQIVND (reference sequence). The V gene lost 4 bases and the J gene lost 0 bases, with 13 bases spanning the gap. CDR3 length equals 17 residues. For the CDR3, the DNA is TGTGCCAGTAGTAAACAGGTGGGGGACTCTGGGGCCAACGTCCTGACTTTC. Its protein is CASSKQVGDSGANVLTF.

The CDR3 protein is CASTRGGLRGNTIYF. The CDR3 region has the DNA TGTGCCAGCACCCGCGGGGGGCTGAGGGGAAACACCATATATTTT. This chain uses TRBV6-5 with TRBJ1-3; D perhaps matches TRBD1 (6 bases). The CDR3 has 15 amino acids. Trimming left V 7 bases short and J 4 bases short, with 17 bases between. The germline V gene encodes CDR1 MNHEY and CDR2 SVGAGI.

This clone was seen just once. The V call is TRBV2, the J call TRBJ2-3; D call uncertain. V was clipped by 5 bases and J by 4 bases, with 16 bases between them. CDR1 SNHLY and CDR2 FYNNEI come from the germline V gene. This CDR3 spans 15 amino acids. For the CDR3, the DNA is TGTGCCAGCAGTTCGGACCCTCCACGCCCAGATACGCAGTATTTT. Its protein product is CASSSDPPRPDTQYF.

This CDR3 is CASSLGRGTEAFF. The CDR3 DNA reads as TGCGCCAGCAGCTTGGGTAGGGGGACTGAAGCTTTCTTT. The chain is built from TRBV5-1 and TRBJ1-1; D is perhaps TRBD1 (6 bases). The CDR3 has 13 amino acids. Germline CDR1 and CDR2: SGHRS and YFSETQ. Trimming removed 0 bases from V and 5 bases from J, with 8 bases in between.

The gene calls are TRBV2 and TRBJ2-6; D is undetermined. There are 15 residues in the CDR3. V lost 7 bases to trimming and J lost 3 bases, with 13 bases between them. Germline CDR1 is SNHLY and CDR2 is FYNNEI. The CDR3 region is CASMVPGGGANVLTF. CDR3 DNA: TGTGCCAGCATGGTTCCGGGTGGTGGGGCCAACGTCCTGACTTTC.

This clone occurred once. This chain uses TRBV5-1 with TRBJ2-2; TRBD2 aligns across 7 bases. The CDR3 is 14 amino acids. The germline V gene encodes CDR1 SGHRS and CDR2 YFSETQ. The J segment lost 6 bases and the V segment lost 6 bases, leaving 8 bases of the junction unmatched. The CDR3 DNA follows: TGCGCCAGCACCCCGGGGGAGGGCTCCGGGGAGCTGTTTTTT. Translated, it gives CASTPGEGSGELFF. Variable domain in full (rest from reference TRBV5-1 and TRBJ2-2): KAGVTQTPRYLIKTRGQQVTLSCSPISGHRSVSWYQQTPGQGLQFLFEYFSETQRNKGNFPGRFSGRQFSNSRSEMNVSTLELGDSALYLCASTPGEGSGELFFGEGSRLTVL.

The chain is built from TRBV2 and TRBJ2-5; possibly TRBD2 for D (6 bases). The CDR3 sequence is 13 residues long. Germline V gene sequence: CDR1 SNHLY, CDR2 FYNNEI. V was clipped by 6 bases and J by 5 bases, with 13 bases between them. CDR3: CASSPGLPETQYF. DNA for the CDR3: TGTGCCAGCAGCCCGGGACTCCCGGAGACCCAGTACTTC.